These 18 T cell receptor beta chains were sequenced from one sample in a study of beta chain features in type 1 diabetes. The isolated RNA, all of it, was reverse transcribed, so expressed TCRB transcripts were what got sequenced. The data were produced by immunoSEQ multiplex PCR, yet TCRdb's version contains in-frame clones alone and is incomplete. The profile shows roughly 610,000 clones, around a sixth of them singletons. Sequenced sample: naive CD4+ T cells from blood. Receptors were obtained from a man between 18 and 29 years old in good health.

The J gene is TRBJ2-2, the V gene TRBV27; no clear D gene. The CDR3 runs 13 residues. Trimming stripped 5 bases from V and 1 base from J, with 5 bases between. Germline lookup yields CDR1 MNHEY and CDR2 SMNVEV (reference sequence). The CDR3 here is CASSRQNTGELFF. The DNA for the CDR3 is TGTGCCAGCAGTAGGCAGAACACCGGGGAGCTGTTTTTT.

The V gene is TRBV4-3, the J gene TRBJ2-1; no firm D call. The germline CDR1 and CDR2 sequences are LGHNA and YSLEER. V dropped 0 bases and J dropped 2 bases, with 11 bases sitting between them. This CDR3 is 16 amino acids long. The CDR3 loop is CASSQETPRAYNEQFF. The CDR3 nucleotides are TGCGCCAGCAGCCAAGAGACCCCTCGGGCCTACAATGAGCAGTTCTTC.

The table lists this clone with a few counts. The V call is TRBV18, the J call TRBJ1-2, with 7 bases fitting TRBD1. Per the germline V gene, CDR1 is KGHSH and CDR2 is LQKENI. CDR3 length: 14 residues. The J segment lost 3 bases and the V segment lost 2 bases, leaving 3 bases of the junction unmatched. The CDR3 loop is CASSPDRADYGYTF. The DNA for the CDR3 is TGTGCCAGCTCACCAGACAGGGCGGACTATGGCTACACCTTC.

V usage is TRBV7-9 and J usage is TRBJ2-7, with 7 bases aligning to TRBD1. This CDR3 region has 16 residues. Germline V gene lookup returns CDR1 SEHNR and CDR2 FQNEAQ (reference sequence). Trimming removed 4 bases from V and 0 bases from J; junction bases left unmatched: 9. The CDR3 coding sequence is TGTGCCAGCAGCTCACACAGGGGCCCTCGCTCCTACGAGCAGTACTTC. Translation gives CASSSHRGPRSYEQYF.

In its sample, this clone was seen a few times. The chain employs TRBV5-4 and TRBJ2-3; TRBD2 agrees at 14 bases. The germline gives CDR1 SGHNT, CDR2 YYREEE (reference sequence). Losses at the gene ends were 4 bases for V and 2 bases for J; bases not matched to a gene: 3. The CDR3 is made up of 16 amino acids. The CDR3 nucleotides are TGTGCCAGCAGCGCGGGACTAGCGGGGGTCACAGATACGCAGTATTTT. Its translation is CASSAGLAGVTDTQYF. The full variable domain, in which reference TRBV5-4 and TRBJ2-3 provide the parts outside the CDR3, is ETGVTQSPTHLIKTRGQQVTLRCSSQSGHNTVSWYQQALGQGPQFIFQYYREEENGRGNFPPRFSGLQFPNYSSELNVNALELDDSALYLCASSAGLAGVTDTQYFGPGTRLTVL.

This clone was counted a few times. This chain uses TRBV28 with TRBJ2-4; D possibly corresponds to TRBD1 (7 bases). The CDR3 has 14 residues. V lost 2 bases, J lost 5 bases, and 10 bases lay in between. Germline CDR1 is MDHEN and CDR2 is SYDVKM. The CDR3 DNA is TGTGCCAGCAGTTTAGGAGGGGGCGAAAACATTCAGTACTTC. Amino acid sequence: CASSLGGGENIQYF.

This clone was detected only a few times. The chain is built from TRBV2 and TRBJ2-5, with a weak D call TRBD1 (5 bases). The ends were cut back, 3 bases at V and 5 bases at J, with 13 bases in the middle. CDR1 SNHLY and CDR2 FYNNEI come from the germline V gene. CDR3 size: 14 residues. CDR3: CASSDYRIFETQYF. Here the CDR3 DNA reads TGTGCCAGCAGTGATTACAGGATTTTTGAGACCCAGTACTTC.

This chain joins TRBV5-1 and TRBJ2-4; D is perhaps TRBD1 (5 bases). Deletions cut 3 bases from V and 2 bases from J, with 9 bases between. CDR1 and CDR2 from the germline V gene are SGHRS and YFSETQ. This CDR3 is built from 14 residues. The CDR3 DNA reads as TGCGCCAGCAGCTCCGACAGTTCCAAAAACATTCAGTACTTC. Its translation: CASSSDSSKNIQYF.

Note on this clone: This same CDR3 is encoded by further DNA sequences in the sample. This chain links TRBV7-9 with TRBJ2-5; possible D gene TRBD1, 6 bases. V lost 2 bases and J lost 3, with 10 bases in between. The CDR3 runs 14 residues. From germline, CDR1 is SEHNR and CDR2 FQNEAQ (reference sequence). CDR3 sequence reads: CASSLRGTKETQYF. The DNA for the CDR3 is TGTGCCAGCAGCTTAAGGGGGACAAAAGAGACCCAGTACTTC.

This clone came up a few times. One end of the junction does not line up with germline, which may come from a read error. The rearrangement joins TRBV6-1 to TRBJ2-1; 8 nucleotides line up with TRBD2. This CDR3 region has 17 residues. Germline-derived CDR1 and CDR2 are MNHNS and SASEGT. This chain's CDR3 is CAISEQLADSSYNEQFF. CDR3 sequence (DNA): TGTGCCATCAGTGAACAACTAGCGGATTCCTCCTACAATGAGCAGTTCTTC.

This clone was found a few times. The chain is built from TRBV20-1 and TRBJ2-3; D is uncertain. Trimming took 2 bases from V and 6 from J, leaving 6 bases between them. CDR1 DFQATT and CDR2 SNEGSKA come from the germline V gene (reference sequence). The CDR3 runs 11 residues. Here the CDR3 reads CSARQVDTQYF. The CDR3 DNA reads TGCAGTGCTAGACAGGTCGATACGCAGTATTTT.

This clone has a handful of counts. The chain couples TRBV4-2 to TRBJ2-3; D gene uncertain. Germline lookup yields CDR1 LGHNA and CDR2 YNFKEQ. Trimming shortened V by 0 bases and J by 0 bases, and 16 bases separated the two germline ends. This CDR3 is 18 amino acids long. The CDR3 DNA reads TGTGCCAGCAGCCAAGAGTGGTTGGCACTCCGTAGCACAGATACGCAGTATTTT. Amino acid sequence: CASSQEWLALRSTDTQYF.

This clone was counted between two and nine times. The V gene is TRBV4-3, the J gene TRBJ1-1; D possibly corresponds to TRBD1 (5 bases). The CDR3 has 14 amino acids. Per germline, CDR1 LGHNA and CDR2 YSLEER. Trimming removed 4 bases at V and 2 bases at J, with 11 bases between. DNA for the CDR3: TGCGCCAGCAGCCCTCCAGACAGAAACACTGAAGCTTTCTTT. Translated: CASSPPDRNTEAFF.

This clone was found a few times. The gene calls are TRBV5-1 and TRBJ2-3; D ambiguous. This CDR3 contains 17 residues. The germline gives CDR1 SGHRS, CDR2 YFSETQ. Trimming pared 4 bases from V and 2 bases from J, leaving 20 bases between. Here the CDR3 reads CASSVPLGRKYTDTQYF. CDR3 nucleotide sequence: TGCGCCAGCAGCGTGCCCCTCGGCAGGAAGTACACAGATACGCAGTATTTT.

With respect to this clone: Different DNA sequences within this sample yield the same CDR3. The chain has TRBV5-1 and TRBJ2-2; D unclear. Trimming shortened V by 0 bases and J by 2 bases, and 5 bases separated the two germline ends. Germline CDR1 SGHRS, CDR2 YFSETQ. The CDR3 covers 14 residues. The CDR3 sequence is CASSLEGNTGELFF. The CDR3 nucleotides are TGCGCCAGCAGCTTGGAGGGTAACACCGGGGAGCTGTTTTTT.

The V call is TRBV28, the J call TRBJ2-3; D gene ambiguous. V gave up 4 bases and J gave up 1 base, with 6 bases separating them. This CDR3 spans 13 amino acids. The germline V gene encodes CDR1 MDHEN and CDR2 SYDVKM. The CDR3 loop reads CASSSGRTDTQYF. DNA for the CDR3: TGTGCCAGCAGTTCGGGCCGCACAGATACGCAGTATTTT.

The rearrangement joins TRBV14 to TRBJ2-7; maybe TRBD1 (6 bases). Germline loops: CDR1 SGHDN, CDR2 FVKESK. The CDR3 consists of 14 residues. V lost 0 bases, J lost 6 bases, and 12 bases lay in between. CDR3 in DNA: TGTGCCAGCAGCCAAGACTACAGGGTGGGCGAGCAGTACTTC. Translated: CASSQDYRVGEQYF.

The CDR3, as DNA: TGTGCCAGCAGCTTAGTTTGGGGCAGCACAGATACGCAGTATTTT. Amino acids: CASSLVWGSTDTQYF. This chain uses TRBV7-2 with TRBJ2-3, with D maybe TRBD1 (5 bases). CDR1 SGHTA and CDR2 FQGNSA come from the germline V gene. The CDR3 contains 15 residues. V was cut by 1 base and J by 0 bases, with 8 bases left in between.